This TCR beta chain was observed in a study of response to subunit inactivated influenza vaccine. With V trimmed by 0 bases and J by 5 bases, 4 bases remained unmatched. The V gene's germline CDR1 is KGHSH and CDR2 LQKENI. CDR3 length: 15 residues. One entry per CDR3 protein, called by TCRdb with MiXCR from the RT-PCR reads. The table lists 500,000 to 600,000 distinct CDR3 sequences, roughly 12% of them singletons. As regards this clonotype: As yet, its antigen is unknown.

Study-level points and caveats: It was the authors' suggestion that each seasonal influenza vaccination recruits few new T cells.

This TCR derives from a man in his fifties or sixties who received an inactivated influenza vaccine. The sequences come from PBMCs from blood, collected on the day of vaccination. The chain recombines TRBV18 with TRBJ2-4; 7 bases map to TRBD1. CDR3 region: CASSPPGRGQNIQYF. CDR3 bases: TGTGCCAGCTCACCACCGGGAAGGGGGCAAAACATTCAGTACTTC. The entire variable domain, with the rest obtained from reference TRBV18 and TRBJ2-4, is as follows: NAGVMQNPRHLVRRRGQEARLRCSPMKGHSHVYWYRQLPEEGLKFMVYLQKENIIDESGMPKERFSAEFPKEGPSILRIQQVVRGDSAAYFCASSPPGRGQNIQYFGAGTRLSVL.